This TCR beta chain originates from a study of cytomegalovirus exposure and HLA in healthy donors. Points from the study as a whole: Common viral pathogens seemed to be connected with several of the most significant clusters, according to a later analysis.

A single count supports this clone. The target antigen is unknown. PCR involved 60 Vbeta and 13 Jbeta primers. Data came from immunoSEQ multiplex PCR; TCRdb stores just in-frame clones and leaves some out. The repertoire holds about 120,000 clones, with about 80% as singletons. Germline CDR1 and CDR2: SGHTA and FQGNSA. Trimming took 5 bases from V and 2 from J; bases not matched to a gene: 7. The CDR3 is 16 amino acids. The rearrangement uses TRBV7-2 and TRBJ2-1; 9 nucleotides match TRBD1. The TCR originated in a woman between 50 and 59 years old in good health and CMV-seronegative. Material for sequencing was PBMCs. CDR3 nucleotides: TGTGCCAGCAGCGAAGCCGGGACAGGGCCCTACAATGAGCAGTTCTTC. Its translation: CASSEAGTGPYNEQFF.